These T cell receptor beta chains were read from a single sample in a study of control samples from healthy donors and cancer patients. Sequencing used immunoSEQ multiplex PCR; TCRdb keeps in-frame clones, though not all of them. This sample has under 65,000 clones, with approximately 87% found just once. The specimen sequenced was PBMCs. The origin of the receptors is a woman aged 55-70 years with lung cancer. Both conserved end residues are part of each CDR3. A D gene is named only where the DNA matches it firmly. Size values are once, few and many counts, or a class for expanded clones, and some rows have none.

TGTGCCACCAGTGATCCCGTTAACACCGGGGAGCTGTTTTTT CATSDPVNTGELFF TRBV24-1 NA TRBJ2-2 NA
TGCGCCAGCACCCGGGGGATTCTCAACACTGAAGCTTTCTTT CASTRGILNTEAFF TRBV5-1 NA TRBJ1-1 NA
TGCGCCAGCAGCCAAACGACCGGGCCAACCTACGAGCAGTACTTC CASSQTTGPTYEQYF TRBV4-1 NA TRBJ2-7 NA
TGTGCCAGCAGCCATTTGGGACAGGGGTACAATTCACCCCTCCACTTT CASSHLGQGYNSPLHF TRBV3-1/TRBV3-2 TRBD1 TRBJ1-6 NA
TGTGCCAGCAGCCAAGGGGCCCAAGGACGGACCACACCCCTCCACTTT CASSQGAQGRTTPLHF TRBV14 NA TRBJ1-6 NA
TGTGCCAGCAGCCAAGAAGGGCGGCCGTTTTTT CASSQEGRPFF TRBV3-1/TRBV3-2 NA TRBJ2-2 NA
TGTGCCAGCAGTTCGGACAGGGGGTATAATTCACCCCTCCACTTT CASSSDRGYNSPLHF TRBV27 TRBD1 TRBJ1-6 NA
TGTGCCAGCAGCGCCACAGGGGGCGCTTTCTACGAGCAGTACTTC CASSATGGAFYEQYF TRBV9 TRBD1 TRBJ2-7 NA
TGTGCCAGCAGTGTCGTCCGGAAAGAGACCCAGTACTTC CASSVVRKETQYF TRBV2 NA TRBJ2-5 NA
TGTGCCAGCAGCGCCCCCCCAGGGGATCCCTACAATGAGCAGTTCTTC CASSAPPGDPYNEQFF TRBV9 NA TRBJ2-1 NA
TGTGCCAGTAGCCTTACAGGGCTCCATAACTATGGCTACACCTTC CASSLTGLHNYGYTF TRBV19 NA TRBJ1-2 NA
TGTGCCAGCAGCTTATCCCACACAGATACGCAGTATTTT CASSLSHTDTQYF TRBV7-6 NA TRBJ2-3 NA
TGCAGCGTCACTAGCGGGAGTTTCAGGGATACGCAGTATTTT CSVTSGSFRDTQYF TRBV29-1 TRBD2 TRBJ2-3 NA
TGCAGCGTTGTCGGACAGACGAACACTGAAGCTTTCTTT CSVVGQTNTEAFF TRBV29-1 NA TRBJ1-1 NA
TGTGCCAGCAGGGCCTCGTTGGCGCACAATGAGCAGTTCTTC CASRASLAHNEQFF TRBV6-5 NA TRBJ2-1 once
TGTGCCACCAGTCAAGGAGGAGGAAACACCATATATTTT CATSQGGGNTIYF TRBV24-1 NA TRBJ1-3 NA
TGCGCCAGCAGCTATGGGACAGGGGAGGTCGGGGAGCTGTTTTTT CASSYGTGEVGELFF TRBV5-1 TRBD1 TRBJ2-2 NA
TGTGCCAGCAGCCCCGGACAGGGGGCAGGCAATGAGCAGTTCTTC CASSPGQGAGNEQFF TRBV5-8 TRBD1 TRBJ2-1 NA
TGTGCCAGTAGTACTCTTCCCCAGGGGTACGAGCAGTACTTC CASSTLPQGYEQYF TRBV19 NA TRBJ2-7 NA
TGTGCCAGCAGCCAAGTGGCTGGGAACCTTTATGGCTACACCTTC CASSQVAGNLYGYTF TRBV3-1/TRBV3-2 NA TRBJ1-2 few
TGTGCCAGCTCGGACAGTACAAGCTCTGGGGCCAACGTCCTGACTTTC CASSDSTSSGANVLTF TRBV11-1 NA TRBJ2-6 NA
TGCGCCAGCAGAGGGGACAGGGATGAGCAGTTCTTC CASRGDRDEQFF TRBV10-1 TRBD1 TRBJ2-1 NA
TGCGCCAGCAGCCCTACAGGGCTCCCACGAGGCTACACCTTC CASSPTGLPRGYTF TRBV5-1 NA TRBJ1-2 NA
TGTGCCAGCAGTTCCGGGCTAGCGGGAGAGACCCAGTACTTC CASSSGLAGETQYF TRBV11-1 TRBD2 TRBJ2-5 NA
TGTGCCAGCAGGGGGACTAGCGGGAGAGGAGGGGCAGATACGCAGTATTTT CASRGTSGRGGADTQYF TRBV28 TRBD2 TRBJ2-3 NA
TGCGCCAGCAGCTTAGACACTGGGGCCAACGTCCTGACTTTC CASSLDTGANVLTF TRBV5-1 NA TRBJ2-6 NA
TGTGCCAGCAGTGAAGCAGGGTGGAACACTGAAGCTTTCTTT CASSEAGWNTEAFF TRBV6-1 NA TRBJ1-1 NA
TGTGCCATCAGTGATGGTAGGCGGGAGTCAGATACGCAGTATTTT CAISDGRRESDTQYF TRBV10-3 TRBD2 TRBJ2-3 NA